This entry features one TCR beta chain sequence. V was clipped by 5 bases and J by 6 bases; unmatched bases: 9. The germline gives CDR1 MNHEY, CDR2 SMNVEV (reference sequence). The CDR3 contains 14 residues. The sample originates from a study of cytomegalovirus exposure and HLA in healthy donors. Researchers ran the PCR with 60 Vbeta and 13 Jbeta primers. The data were produced by immunoSEQ multiplex PCR, yet TCRdb's version contains in-frame clones alone and is incomplete. The table shows more than 150,000 clones, with around three quarters occurring only once. This TCR came from a man aged 40-55 years in good health and CMV-seronegative. Sequencing input: PBMCs. This sequence joins TRBV27 and TRBJ1-2; the match to TRBD1 covers 7 bases. The CDR3 region is CASSPNRGPHGYTF. CDR3 sequence (DNA): TGTGCCAGCAGTCCAAACAGGGGACCCCATGGCTACACCTTC.